This T cell receptor (beta chain) emerged from a study of T cell repertoires in cytomegalovirus infection. Study overall: Public TCR beta signatures provided an indication of both CMV infection and a matching HLA type.

General study results and limits: Cumulative public TCR beta family frequency identified CMV carriers with the relevant HLA.

TCRdb ran MiXCR on the reads and lists one entry per CDR3 protein. The sample has roughly 51,000 distinct CDR3 sequences; around a fifth are singletons. Per the germline V gene, CDR1 is SGHVS and CDR2 is FNYEAQ. V lost 6 bases, J lost 8 bases, and 11 bases stayed unmatched. This CDR3 region has 15 residues. This clonotype was recorded a few times. Its antigen is unidentified. The V gene is TRBV7-6, the J gene TRBJ2-1; 9 positions agree with TRBD2. The material was CD8+ T cells from cultured PBMCs, obtained from culture after CMV antigen stimulation. The receptor's source is a human donor in good health (CMV status not recorded). Some clones in this sample may be carry-over from other donors' samples. The CDR3 nucleotides read TGTGCCAGCAGTCAAAGCGGGGGGCCCAGGGATGAGCAGTTCTTC. Translated, it gives CASSQSGGPRDEQFF. The full variable domain, in which reference TRBV7-6 and TRBJ2-1 provide the parts outside the CDR3, is GAGVSQSPRYKVTKRGQDVALRCDPISGHVSLYWYRQALGQGPEFLTYFNYEAQQDKSGLPNDRFSAERPEGSISTLTIQRTEQRDSAMYRCASSQSGGPRDEQFFGPGTRLTVL.